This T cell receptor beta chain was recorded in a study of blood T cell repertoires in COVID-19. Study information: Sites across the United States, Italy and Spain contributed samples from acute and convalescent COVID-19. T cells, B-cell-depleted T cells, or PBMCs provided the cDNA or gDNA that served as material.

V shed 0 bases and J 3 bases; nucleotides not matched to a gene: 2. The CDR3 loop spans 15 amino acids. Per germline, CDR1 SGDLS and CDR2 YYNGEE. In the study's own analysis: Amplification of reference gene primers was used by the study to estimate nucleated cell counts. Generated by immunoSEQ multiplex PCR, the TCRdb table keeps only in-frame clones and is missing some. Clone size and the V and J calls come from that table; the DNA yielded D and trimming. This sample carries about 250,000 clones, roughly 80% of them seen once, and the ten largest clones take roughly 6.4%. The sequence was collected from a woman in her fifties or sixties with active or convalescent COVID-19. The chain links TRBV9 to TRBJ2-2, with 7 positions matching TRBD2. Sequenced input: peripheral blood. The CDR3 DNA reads TGTGCCAGCAGCGTAGGCCTAGCGGACACCGGGGAGCTGTTTTTT. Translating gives CASSVGLADTGELFF.